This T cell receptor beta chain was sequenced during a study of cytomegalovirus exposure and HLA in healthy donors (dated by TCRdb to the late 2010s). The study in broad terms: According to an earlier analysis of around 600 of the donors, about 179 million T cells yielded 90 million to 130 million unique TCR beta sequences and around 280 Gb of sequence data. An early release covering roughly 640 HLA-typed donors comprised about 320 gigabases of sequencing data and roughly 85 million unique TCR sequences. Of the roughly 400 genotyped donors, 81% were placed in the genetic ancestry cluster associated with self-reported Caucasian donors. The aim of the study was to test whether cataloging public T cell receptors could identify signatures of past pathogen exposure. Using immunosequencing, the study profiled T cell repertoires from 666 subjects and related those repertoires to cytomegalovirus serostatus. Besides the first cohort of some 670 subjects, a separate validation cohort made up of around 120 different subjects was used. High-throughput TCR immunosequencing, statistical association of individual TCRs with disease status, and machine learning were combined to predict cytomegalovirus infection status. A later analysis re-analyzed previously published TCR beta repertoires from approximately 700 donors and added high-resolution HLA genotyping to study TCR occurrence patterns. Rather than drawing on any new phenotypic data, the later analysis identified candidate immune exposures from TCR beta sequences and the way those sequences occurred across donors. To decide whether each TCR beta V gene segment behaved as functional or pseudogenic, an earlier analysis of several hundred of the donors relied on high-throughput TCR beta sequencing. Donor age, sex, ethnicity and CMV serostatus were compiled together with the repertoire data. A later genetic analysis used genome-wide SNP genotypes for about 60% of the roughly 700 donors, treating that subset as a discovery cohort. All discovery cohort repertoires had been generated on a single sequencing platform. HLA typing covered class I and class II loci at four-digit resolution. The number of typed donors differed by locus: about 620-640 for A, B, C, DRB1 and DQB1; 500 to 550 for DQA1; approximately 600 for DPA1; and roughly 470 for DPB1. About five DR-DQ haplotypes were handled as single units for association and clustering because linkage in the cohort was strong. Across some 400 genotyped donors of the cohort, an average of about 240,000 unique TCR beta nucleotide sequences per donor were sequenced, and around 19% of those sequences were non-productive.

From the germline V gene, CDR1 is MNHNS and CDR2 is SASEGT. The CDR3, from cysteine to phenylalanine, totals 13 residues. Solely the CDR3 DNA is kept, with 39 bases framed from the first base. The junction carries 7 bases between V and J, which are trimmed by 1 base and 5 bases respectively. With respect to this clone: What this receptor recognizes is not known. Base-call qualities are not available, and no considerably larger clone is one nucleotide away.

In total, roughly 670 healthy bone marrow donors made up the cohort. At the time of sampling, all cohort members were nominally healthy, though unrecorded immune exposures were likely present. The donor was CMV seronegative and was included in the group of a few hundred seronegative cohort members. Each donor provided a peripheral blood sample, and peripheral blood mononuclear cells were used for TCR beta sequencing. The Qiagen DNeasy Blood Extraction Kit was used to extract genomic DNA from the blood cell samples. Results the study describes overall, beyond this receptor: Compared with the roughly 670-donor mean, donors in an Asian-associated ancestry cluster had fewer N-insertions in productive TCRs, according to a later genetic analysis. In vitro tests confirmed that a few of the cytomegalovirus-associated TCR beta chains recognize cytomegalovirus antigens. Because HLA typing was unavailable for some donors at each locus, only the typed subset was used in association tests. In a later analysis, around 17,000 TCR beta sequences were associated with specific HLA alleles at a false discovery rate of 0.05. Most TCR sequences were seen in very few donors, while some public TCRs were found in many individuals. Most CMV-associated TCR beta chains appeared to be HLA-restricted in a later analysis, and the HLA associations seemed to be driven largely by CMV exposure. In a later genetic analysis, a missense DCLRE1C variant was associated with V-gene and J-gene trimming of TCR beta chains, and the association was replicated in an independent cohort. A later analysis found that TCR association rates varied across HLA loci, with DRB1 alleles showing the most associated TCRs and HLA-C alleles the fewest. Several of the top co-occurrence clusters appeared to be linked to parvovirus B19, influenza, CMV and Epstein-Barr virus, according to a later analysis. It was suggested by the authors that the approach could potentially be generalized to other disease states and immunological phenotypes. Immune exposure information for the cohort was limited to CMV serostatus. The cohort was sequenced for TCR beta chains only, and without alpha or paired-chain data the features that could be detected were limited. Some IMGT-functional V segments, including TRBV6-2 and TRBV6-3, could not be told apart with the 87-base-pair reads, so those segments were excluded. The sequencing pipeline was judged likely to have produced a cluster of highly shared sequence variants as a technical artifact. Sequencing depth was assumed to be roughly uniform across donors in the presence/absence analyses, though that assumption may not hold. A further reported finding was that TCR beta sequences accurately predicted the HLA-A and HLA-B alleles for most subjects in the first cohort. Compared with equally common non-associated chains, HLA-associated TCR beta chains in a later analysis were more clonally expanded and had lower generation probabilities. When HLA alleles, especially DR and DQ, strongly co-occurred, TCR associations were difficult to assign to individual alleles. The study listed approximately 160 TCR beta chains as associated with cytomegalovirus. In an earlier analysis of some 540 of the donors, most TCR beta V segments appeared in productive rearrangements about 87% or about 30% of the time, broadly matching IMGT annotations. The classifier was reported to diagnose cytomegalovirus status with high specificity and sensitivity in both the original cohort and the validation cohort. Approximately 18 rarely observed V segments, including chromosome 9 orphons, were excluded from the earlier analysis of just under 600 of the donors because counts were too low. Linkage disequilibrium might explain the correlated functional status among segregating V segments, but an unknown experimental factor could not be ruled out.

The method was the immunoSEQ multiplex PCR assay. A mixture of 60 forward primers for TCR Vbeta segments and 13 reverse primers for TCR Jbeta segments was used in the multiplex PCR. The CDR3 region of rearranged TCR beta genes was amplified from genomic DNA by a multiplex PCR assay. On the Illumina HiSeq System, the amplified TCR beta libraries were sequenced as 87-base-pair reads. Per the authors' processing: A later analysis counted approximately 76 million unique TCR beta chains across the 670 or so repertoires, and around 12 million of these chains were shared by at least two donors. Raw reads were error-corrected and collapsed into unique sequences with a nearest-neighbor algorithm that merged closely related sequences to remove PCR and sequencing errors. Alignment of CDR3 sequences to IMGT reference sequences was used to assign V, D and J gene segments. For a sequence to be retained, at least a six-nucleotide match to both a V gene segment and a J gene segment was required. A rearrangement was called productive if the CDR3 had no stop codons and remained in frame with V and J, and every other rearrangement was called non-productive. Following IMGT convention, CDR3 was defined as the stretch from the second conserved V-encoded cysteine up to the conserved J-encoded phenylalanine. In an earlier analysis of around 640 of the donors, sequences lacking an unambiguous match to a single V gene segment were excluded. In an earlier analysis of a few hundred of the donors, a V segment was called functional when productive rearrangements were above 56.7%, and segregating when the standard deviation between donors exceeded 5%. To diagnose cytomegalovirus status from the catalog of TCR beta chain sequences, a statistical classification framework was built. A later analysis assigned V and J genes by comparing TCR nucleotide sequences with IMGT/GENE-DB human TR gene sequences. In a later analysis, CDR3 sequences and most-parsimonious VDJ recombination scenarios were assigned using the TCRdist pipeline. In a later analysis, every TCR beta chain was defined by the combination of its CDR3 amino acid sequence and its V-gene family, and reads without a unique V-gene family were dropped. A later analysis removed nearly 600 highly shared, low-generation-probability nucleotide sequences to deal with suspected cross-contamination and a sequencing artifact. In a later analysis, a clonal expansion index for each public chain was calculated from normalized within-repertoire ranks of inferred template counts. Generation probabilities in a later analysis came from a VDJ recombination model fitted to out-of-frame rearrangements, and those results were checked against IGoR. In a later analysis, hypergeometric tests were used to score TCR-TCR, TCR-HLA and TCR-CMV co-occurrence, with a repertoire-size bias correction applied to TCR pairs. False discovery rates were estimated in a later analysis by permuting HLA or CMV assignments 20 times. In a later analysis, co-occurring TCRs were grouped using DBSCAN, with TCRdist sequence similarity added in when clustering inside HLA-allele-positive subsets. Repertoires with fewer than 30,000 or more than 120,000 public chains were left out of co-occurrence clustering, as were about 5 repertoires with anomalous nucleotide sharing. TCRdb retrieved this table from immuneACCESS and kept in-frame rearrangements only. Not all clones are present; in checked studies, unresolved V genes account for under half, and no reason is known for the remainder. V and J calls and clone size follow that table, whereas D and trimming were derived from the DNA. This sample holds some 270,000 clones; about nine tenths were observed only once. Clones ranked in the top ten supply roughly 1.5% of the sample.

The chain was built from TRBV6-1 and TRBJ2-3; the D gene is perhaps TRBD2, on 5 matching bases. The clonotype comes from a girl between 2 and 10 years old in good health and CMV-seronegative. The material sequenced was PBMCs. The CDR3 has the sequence CASSEESGDTQYF. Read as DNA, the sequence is TGTGCCAGCAGTGAAGAGAGCGGAGATACGCAGTATTTT.